A single sample is the source of the 12 T cell receptor beta chains below, sequenced in a study of human T cells and chemical hapten exposure. Time point defined: pre-sensitization, week 0. Indicated treatment: therapeutic diphenylcyclopropenone sensitization with weekly scalp DPC. TCRdb reanalysed the RACE reads using MiXCR and keeps one entry per CDR3 protein. Of tens of thousands of distinct CDR3 sequences listed, approximately 9.8% are singletons. This specimen was whole blood, taken in connection with sensitization to the hapten diphenylcyclopropenone (DPC). The receptors derive from a woman in her thirties or forties with alopecia areata. Some clones in this sample may be carry-over from other donors' samples.

This clonotype has a count of ten or more. CDR3 amino acids: CASSPGQEKNIQYF. Here the CDR3 DNA reads TGTGCCAGCTCACCAGGACAGGAAAAAAACATTCAGTACTTC. The chain carries TRBV18 and TRBJ2-4; 7 nucleotides line up with TRBD1. V dropped 2 bases and J dropped 4; count of bases not matched to a gene: 2. The CDR3 totals 14 residues. From germline, CDR1 is KGHSH and CDR2 LQKENI.

This clonotype has at least ten counts. This CDR3 reads CASSEDRGSGNTIYF. As DNA, the CDR3 is TGTGCCAGCAGTGAAGACAGGGGAAGCGGAAACACCATATATTTT. The chain joins TRBV6-1 to TRBJ1-3, with TRBD1 matching 7 bases. CDR1 is MNHNS and CDR2 is SASEGT in the germline V gene. The CDR3 loop spans 15 amino acids. With 1 base clipped from V and 4 bases from J, the junction kept 4 bases outside the gene matches.

This clonotype occurred once. The chain combines TRBV6-5 with TRBJ1-5, with 10 nucleotides matching TRBD1. After removal of 8 bases from V and 5 bases from J, the junction contained 9 bases not matched to a gene. Germline V gene data show CDR1 as MNHEY and CDR2 as SVGAGI. This CDR3 region has 15 residues. This CDR3 reads CASAVGTGEYQPQHF. The DNA for the CDR3 is TGTGCCAGCGCGGTGGGGACAGGGGAATATCAGCCCCAGCATTTT.

This clonotype was counted a few times. This chain uses TRBV5-1 with TRBJ2-3; 7 bases match TRBD2. Unmatched junction bases numbered 7, after V lost 2 bases and J lost 4 bases. The V gene's germline CDR1 is SGHRS and CDR2 YFSETQ. The CDR3 contains 15 residues. The CDR3 DNA is TGCGCCAGCAGCTTCATAGCGGGCCGCGCAGATACGCAGTATTTT. Residues: CASSFIAGRADTQYF.

The chain recombines TRBV5-4 with TRBJ2-2, with D hard to call. Germline assignment: CDR1 SGHNT and CDR2 YYREEE (reference sequence). The CDR3 totals 14 residues. V was trimmed by 4 bases and J by 6 bases, leaving 13 bases between them. The CDR3 here is CASSLTGPAGELFF. In DNA form, the CDR3 reads TGTGCCAGCAGCCTAACTGGACCGGCCGGGGAGCTGTTTTTT.

This clonotype was counted at least ten times. The chain is built from TRBV12-3 or TRBV12-4 and TRBJ1-3; TRBD1 is a possible D gene (5 bases). Trimming stripped 5 bases from V and 0 bases from J, with 11 bases between. This CDR3 has 15 residues. CDR3 residues: CASSPGDYSGNTIYF. As DNA, the CDR3 is TGTGCCAGCAGTCCCGGGGACTACTCTGGAAACACCATATATTTT.

This clonotype was recorded at least ten times. V gene TRBV5-1 combines with J gene TRBJ1-4; TRBD1 agrees at 7 bases. V lost 5 bases, J lost 0 bases, and 7 bases stayed unmatched. The CDR3 spans 16 residues. From germline, CDR1 is SGHRS and CDR2 YFSETQ. The CDR3 nucleotides read TGCGCCAGCAGGGGACAGTTGGGCGCAACTAATGAAAAACTGTTTTTT. Translating it yields CASRGQLGATNEKLFF.

This clonotype was recorded at least ten times. J is TRBJ2-5 and V is TRBV7-2; D is possibly TRBD2 (5 bases). The CDR3 contains 16 residues. Germline V gives CDR1 SGHTA, CDR2 FQGNSA. With 2 bases removed from V and 1 base from J, the gap between germline ends came to 14 bases. CDR3 amino acids: CASSLPWTGPQETQYF. The DNA for the CDR3 is TGTGCCAGCAGCTTACCTTGGACTGGCCCCCAAGAGACCCAGTACTTC.

This clonotype was recorded at least ten times. The chain uses TRBV4-1 and TRBJ1-4, with no clear D. V gave up 3 bases and J gave up 6 bases, with 11 bases separating them. This CDR3 has 14 residues. From germline, CDR1 is MGHRA and CDR2 YSYEKL. CDR3 in DNA: TGCGCCAGCAGCCATGAGGGCGGGTATGAAAAACTGTTTTTT. Protein sequence: CASSHEGGYEKLFF.

This clonotype was counted at least ten times. This sequence joins TRBV6-6 and TRBJ1-5; 8 bases agree with TRBD1. The CDR3 runs to 16 residues. Germline-derived CDR1 and CDR2 are MNHNY and SVGAGI (reference sequence). Germline trimming cut 2 bases from V and 0 bases from J; bases unmatched to any gene: 3. The CDR3 is CASSYQTGVSNQPQHF. CDR3 nucleotide sequence: TGTGCCAGCAGTTACCAGACAGGGGTTAGCAATCAGCCCCAGCATTTT.

The chain combines TRBV5-6 with TRBJ2-3; unclear D gene. V was shortened by 2 bases and J by 0 bases, with 7 bases between the two germline ends. CDR1 and CDR2 (germline): SGHDT, YYEEEE. CDR3 length: 14 residues. CDR3 protein: CASSFLYSTDTQYF. The DNA for the CDR3 is TGTGCCAGCAGCTTTCTATACAGCACAGATACGCAGTATTTT.

This clonotype was seen repeatedly, ten times or more. The rearrangement uses TRBV7-6 and TRBJ1-1; TRBD1 agrees at 8 bases. V shed 4 bases and J 3 bases; nucleotides not matched to a gene: 4. The CDR3 is 14 amino acids. From germline, CDR1 is SGHVS and CDR2 FNYEAQ. The CDR3 coding sequence is TGTGCCAGCAGCTCGGTACAGGGGGACACTGAAGCTTTCTTT. Its protein product is CASSSVQGDTEAFF.